One T cell receptor beta chain is described in this entry. These data are taken from a study of blood T cell repertoires in COVID-19. Study background: COVID-19 samples, acute and convalescent, were from the United States, Italy and Spain. PBMCs, B-cell-depleted T cells, or T cells were the source of the cDNA or gDNA that made up the material.

Using immunoSEQ multiplex PCR, the repertoire was profiled, and TCRdb retains in-frame clones only, with some absent. The data contain over 200,000 clones, more than 85% of them singletons. The J segment lost 2 bases and the V segment lost 3 bases, leaving 6 bases of the junction unmatched. This CDR3 is built from 14 residues. Germline CDR1 and CDR2: DFQATT and SNEGSKA (reference sequence). The J gene is TRBJ1-2, the V gene TRBV20-1; TRBD1 aligns across 7 bases. This TCR derives from a man aged 35-49 years with active or convalescent COVID-19. Material: peripheral blood. This CDR3 reads CSASGQVTNYGYTF. The CDR3 nucleotides are TGCAGTGCTAGTGGACAGGTTACAAACTATGGCTACACCTTC.